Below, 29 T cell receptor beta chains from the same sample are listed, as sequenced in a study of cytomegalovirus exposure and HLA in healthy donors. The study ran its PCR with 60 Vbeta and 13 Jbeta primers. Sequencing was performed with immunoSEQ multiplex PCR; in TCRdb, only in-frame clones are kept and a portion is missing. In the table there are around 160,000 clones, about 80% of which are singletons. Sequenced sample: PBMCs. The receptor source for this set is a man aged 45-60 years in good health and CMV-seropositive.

The CDR3: CASSQNSGGLETQYF. Written as DNA, the CDR3 is TGCGCCAGCAGCCAAAACTCAGGGGGTCTGGAGACCCAGTACTTC. The chain uses TRBV5-1 and TRBJ2-5, with 7 bases fitting TRBD1. The germline CDR1 and CDR2 sequences are SGHRS and YFSETQ. CDR3 length: 15 residues. V shed 4 bases, J shed 5 bases, and the junction held 11 bases outside the gene matches. The entire variable domain, with the rest obtained from reference TRBV5-1 and TRBJ2-5, is as follows: KAGVTQTPRYLIKTRGQQVTLSCSPISGHRSVSWYQQTPGQGLQFLFEYFSETQRNKGNFPGRFSGRQFSNSRSEMNVSTLELGDSALYLCASSQNSGGLETQYFGPGTRLLVL.

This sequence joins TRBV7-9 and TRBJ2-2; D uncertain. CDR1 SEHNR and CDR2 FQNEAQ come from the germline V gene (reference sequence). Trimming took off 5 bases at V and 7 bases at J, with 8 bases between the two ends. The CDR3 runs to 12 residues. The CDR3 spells CASSPQDGELFF. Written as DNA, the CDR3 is TGTGCCAGCAGCCCGCAGGACGGGGAGCTGTTTTTT.

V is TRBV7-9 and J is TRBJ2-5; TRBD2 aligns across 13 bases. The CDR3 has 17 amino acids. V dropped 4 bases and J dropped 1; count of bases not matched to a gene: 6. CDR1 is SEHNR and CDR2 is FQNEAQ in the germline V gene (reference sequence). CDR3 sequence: CASSSSTSGGFQETQYF. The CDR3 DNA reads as TGTGCCAGCAGCTCCTCGACTAGCGGGGGGTTCCAAGAGACCCAGTACTTC. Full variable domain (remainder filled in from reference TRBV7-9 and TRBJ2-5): DTGVSQNPRHKITKRGQNVTFRCDPISEHNRLYWYRQTLGQGPEFLTYFQNEAQLEKSRLLSDRFSAERPKGSFSTLEIQRTEQGDSAMYLCASSSSTSGGFQETQYFGPGTRLLVL.

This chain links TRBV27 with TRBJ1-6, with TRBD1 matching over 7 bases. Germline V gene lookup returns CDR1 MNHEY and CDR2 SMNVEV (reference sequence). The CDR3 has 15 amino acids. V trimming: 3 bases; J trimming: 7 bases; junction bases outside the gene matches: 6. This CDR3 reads CASSLGTASNSPLHF. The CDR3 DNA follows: TGTGCCAGCAGTTTGGGGACAGCAAGCAATTCACCCCTCCACTTT.

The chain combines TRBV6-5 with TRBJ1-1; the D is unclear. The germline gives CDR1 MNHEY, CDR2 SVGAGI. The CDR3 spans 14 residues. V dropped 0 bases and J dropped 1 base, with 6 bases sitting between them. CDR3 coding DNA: TGTGCCAGCAGTTACTCGGCCCCGAACACTGAAGCTTTCTTT. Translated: CASSYSAPNTEAFF.

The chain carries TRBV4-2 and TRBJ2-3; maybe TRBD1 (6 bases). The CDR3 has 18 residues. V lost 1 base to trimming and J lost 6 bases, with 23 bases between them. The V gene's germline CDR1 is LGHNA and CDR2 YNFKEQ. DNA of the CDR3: TGTGCCAGCAGCCAAGGCCCTCAGCGTGGGGGCCGCAGGGATACGCAGTATTTT. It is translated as CASSQGPQRGGRRDTQYF.

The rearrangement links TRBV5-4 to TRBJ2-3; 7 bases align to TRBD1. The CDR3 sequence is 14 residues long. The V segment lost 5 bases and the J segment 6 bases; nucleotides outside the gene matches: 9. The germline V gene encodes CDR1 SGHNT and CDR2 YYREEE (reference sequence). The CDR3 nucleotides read TGTGCCAGCAGACGACCCTACAGGGGCGATACGCAGTATTTT. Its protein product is CASRRPYRGDTQYF.

The CDR3 sequence is CASSTRQGNGYTF. The CDR3 DNA reads as TGTGCCAGCTCCACTCGACAGGGGAATGGCTACACCTTC. V is TRBV27 and J is TRBJ1-2, with 8 positions matching TRBD1. Trimming took 8 bases from V and 6 from J; bases not matched to a gene: 8. The CDR3 has 13 residues. The germline gives CDR1 MNHEY, CDR2 SMNVEV (reference sequence).

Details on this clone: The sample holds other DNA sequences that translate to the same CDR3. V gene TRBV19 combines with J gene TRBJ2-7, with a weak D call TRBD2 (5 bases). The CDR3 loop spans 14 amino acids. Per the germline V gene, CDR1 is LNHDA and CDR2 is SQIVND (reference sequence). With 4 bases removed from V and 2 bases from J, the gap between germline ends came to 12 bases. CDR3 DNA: TGTGCCAGTAGTACTGCGGGCGCGCCCTACGAGCAGTACTTC. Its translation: CASSTAGAPYEQYF.

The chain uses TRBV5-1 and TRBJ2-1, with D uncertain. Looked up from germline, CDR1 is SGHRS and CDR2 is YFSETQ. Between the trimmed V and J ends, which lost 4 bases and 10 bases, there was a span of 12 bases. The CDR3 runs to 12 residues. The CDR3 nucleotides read TGCGCCAGCAGCATCGTAGCCCGGGAGCAGTTCTTC. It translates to CASSIVAREQFF.

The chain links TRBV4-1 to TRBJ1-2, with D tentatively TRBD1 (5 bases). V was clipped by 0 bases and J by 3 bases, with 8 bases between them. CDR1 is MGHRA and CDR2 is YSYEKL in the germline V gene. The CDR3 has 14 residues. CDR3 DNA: TGCGCCAGCAGCCAAGATGGGGGGTACTATGGCTACACCTTC. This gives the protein CASSQDGGYYGYTF.

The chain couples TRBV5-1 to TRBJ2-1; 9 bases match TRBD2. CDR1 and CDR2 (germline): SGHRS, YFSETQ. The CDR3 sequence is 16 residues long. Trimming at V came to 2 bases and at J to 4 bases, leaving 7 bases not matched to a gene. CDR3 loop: CASSLRSSGAYNEQFF. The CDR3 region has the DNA TGCGCCAGCAGCTTACGTTCTAGCGGGGCGTACAATGAGCAGTTCTTC. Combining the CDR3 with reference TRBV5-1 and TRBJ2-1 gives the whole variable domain KAGVTQTPRYLIKTRGQQVTLSCSPISGHRSVSWYQQTPGQGLQFLFEYFSETQRNKGNFPGRFSGRQFSNSRSEMNVSTLELGDSALYLCASSLRSSGAYNEQFFGPGTRLTVL.

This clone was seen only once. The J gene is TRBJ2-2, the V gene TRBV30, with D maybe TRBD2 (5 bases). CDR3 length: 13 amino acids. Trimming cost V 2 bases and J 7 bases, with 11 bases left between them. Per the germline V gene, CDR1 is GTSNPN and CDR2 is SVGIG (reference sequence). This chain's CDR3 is CAWSLRGYGELFF. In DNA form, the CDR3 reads TGTGCCTGGAGTCTTCGGGGTTACGGGGAGCTGTTTTTT.

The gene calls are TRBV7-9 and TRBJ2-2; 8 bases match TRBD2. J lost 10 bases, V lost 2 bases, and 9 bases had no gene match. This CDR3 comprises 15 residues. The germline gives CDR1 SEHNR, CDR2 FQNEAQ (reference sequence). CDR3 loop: CASSLLGGGYVELFF. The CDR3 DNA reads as TGTGCCAGCAGCTTACTCGGGGGGGGTTACGTGGAGCTGTTTTTT. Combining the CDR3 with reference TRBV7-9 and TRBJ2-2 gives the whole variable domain DTGVSQNPRHKITKRGQNVTFRCDPISEHNRLYWYRQTLGQGPEFLTYFQNEAQLEKSRLLSDRFSAERPKGSFSTLEIQRTEQGDSAMYLCASSLLGGGYVELFFGEGSRLTVL.

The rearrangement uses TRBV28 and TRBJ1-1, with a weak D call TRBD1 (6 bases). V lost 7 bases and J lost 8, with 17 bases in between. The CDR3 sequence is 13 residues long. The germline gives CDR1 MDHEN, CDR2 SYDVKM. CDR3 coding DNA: TGTGCCAGCATCCCTGGGGGCGGCAGGGAAGCTTTCTTT. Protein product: CASIPGGGREAFF.

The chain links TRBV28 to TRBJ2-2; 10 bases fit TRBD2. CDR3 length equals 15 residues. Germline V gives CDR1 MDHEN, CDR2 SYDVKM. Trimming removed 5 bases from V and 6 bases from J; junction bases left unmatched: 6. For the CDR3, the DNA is TGTGCCAGCAGTAGCGGGGGGGGAGTCTCCGGGGAGCTGTTTTTT. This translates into CASSSGGGVSGELFF.

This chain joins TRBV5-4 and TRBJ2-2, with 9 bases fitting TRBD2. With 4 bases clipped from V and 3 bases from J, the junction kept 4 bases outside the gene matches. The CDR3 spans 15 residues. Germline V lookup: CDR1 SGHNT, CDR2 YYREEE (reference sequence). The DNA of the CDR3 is TGTGCCAGCAGCCCCGGGACTAGCCACACCGGGGAGCTGTTTTTT. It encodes CASSPGTSHTGELFF.

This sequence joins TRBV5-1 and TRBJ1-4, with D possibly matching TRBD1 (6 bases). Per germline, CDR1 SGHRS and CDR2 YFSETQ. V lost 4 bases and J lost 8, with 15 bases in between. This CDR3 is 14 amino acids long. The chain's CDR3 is CASSPTGLGEKLFF. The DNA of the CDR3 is TGCGCCAGCAGCCCTACAGGGCTCGGGGAAAAACTGTTTTTT.

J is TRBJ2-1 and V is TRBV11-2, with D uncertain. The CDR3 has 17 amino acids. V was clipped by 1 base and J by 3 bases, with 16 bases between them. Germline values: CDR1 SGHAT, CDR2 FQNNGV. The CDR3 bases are TGTGCCAGCAGCTTAGTTGGCGGCAGTCCCCTCTACAATGAGCAGTTCTTC. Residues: CASSLVGGSPLYNEQFF.

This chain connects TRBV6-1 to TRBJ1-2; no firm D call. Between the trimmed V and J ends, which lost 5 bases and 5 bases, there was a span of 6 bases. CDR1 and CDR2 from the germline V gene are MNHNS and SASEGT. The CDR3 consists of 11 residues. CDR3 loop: CASSRGYGYTF. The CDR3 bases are TGTGCCAGCAGTCGAGGGTATGGCTACACCTTC.

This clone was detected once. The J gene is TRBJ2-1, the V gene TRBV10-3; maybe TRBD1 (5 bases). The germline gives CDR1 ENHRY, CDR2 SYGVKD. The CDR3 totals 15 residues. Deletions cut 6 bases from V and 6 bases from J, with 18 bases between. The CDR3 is CAISYDYGAGNEQFF. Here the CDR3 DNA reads TGTGCCATCAGCTACGATTATGGGGCAGGCAATGAGCAGTTCTTC.

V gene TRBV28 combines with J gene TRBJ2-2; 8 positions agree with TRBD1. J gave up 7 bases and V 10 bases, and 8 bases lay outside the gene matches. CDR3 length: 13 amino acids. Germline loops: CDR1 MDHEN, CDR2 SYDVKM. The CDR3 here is CATRRGQGGELFF. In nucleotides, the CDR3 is TGTGCCACCCGCAGGGGGCAGGGCGGGGAGCTGTTTTTT.

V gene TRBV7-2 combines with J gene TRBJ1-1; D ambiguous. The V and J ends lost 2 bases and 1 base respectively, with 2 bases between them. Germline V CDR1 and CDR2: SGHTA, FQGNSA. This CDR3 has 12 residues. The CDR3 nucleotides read TGTGCCAGCAGCTTACAGAACACTGAAGCTTTCTTT. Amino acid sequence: CASSLQNTEAFF.

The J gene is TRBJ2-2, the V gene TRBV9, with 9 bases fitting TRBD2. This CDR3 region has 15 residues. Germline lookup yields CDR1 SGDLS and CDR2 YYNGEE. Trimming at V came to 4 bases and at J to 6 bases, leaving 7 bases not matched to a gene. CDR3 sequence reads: CASSTSGTSSGELFF. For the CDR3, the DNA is TGTGCCAGCAGCACCTCCGGGACTAGCTCCGGGGAGCTGTTTTTT.

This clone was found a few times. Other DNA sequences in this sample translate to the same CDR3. CDR3 nucleotides: TGTGCCAGCAGTTTAACTAGCGGGGGAACCGGGGAGCTGTTTTTT. Protein product: CASSLTSGGTGELFF. J is TRBJ2-2 and V is TRBV27, with TRBD2 matching over 11 bases. This CDR3 contains 15 residues. CDR1 MNHEY and CDR2 SMNVEV come from the germline V gene (reference sequence). V shed 2 bases, J shed 5 bases, and the junction held 1 base outside the gene matches.

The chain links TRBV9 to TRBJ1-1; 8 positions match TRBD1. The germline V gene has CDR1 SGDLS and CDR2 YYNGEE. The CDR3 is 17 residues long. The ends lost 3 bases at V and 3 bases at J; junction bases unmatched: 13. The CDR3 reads CASSASTRTGLHTEAFF. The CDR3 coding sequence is TGTGCCAGCAGCGCGTCGACCCGGACAGGGCTTCACACTGAAGCTTTCTTT.

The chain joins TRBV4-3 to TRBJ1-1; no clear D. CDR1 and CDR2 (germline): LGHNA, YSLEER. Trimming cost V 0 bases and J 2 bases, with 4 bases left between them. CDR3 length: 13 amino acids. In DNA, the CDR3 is TGCGCCAGCAGCCAAGAACAAAACACTGAAGCTTTCTTT. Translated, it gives CASSQEQNTEAFF.

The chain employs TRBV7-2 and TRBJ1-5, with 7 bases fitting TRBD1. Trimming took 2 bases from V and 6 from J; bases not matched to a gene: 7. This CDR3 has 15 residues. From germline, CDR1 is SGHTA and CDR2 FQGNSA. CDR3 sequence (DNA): TGTGCCAGCAGCTTACAGGGGGGTAGTCCTCAGCCCCAGCATTTT. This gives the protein CASSLQGGSPQPQHF.

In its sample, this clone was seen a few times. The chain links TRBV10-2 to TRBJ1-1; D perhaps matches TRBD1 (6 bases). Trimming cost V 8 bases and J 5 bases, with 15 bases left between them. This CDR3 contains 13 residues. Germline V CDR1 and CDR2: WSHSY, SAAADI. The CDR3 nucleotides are TGCGCCAGCCATAAGGGAGGGGGGACTGAAGCTTTCTTT. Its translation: CASHKGGGTEAFF.